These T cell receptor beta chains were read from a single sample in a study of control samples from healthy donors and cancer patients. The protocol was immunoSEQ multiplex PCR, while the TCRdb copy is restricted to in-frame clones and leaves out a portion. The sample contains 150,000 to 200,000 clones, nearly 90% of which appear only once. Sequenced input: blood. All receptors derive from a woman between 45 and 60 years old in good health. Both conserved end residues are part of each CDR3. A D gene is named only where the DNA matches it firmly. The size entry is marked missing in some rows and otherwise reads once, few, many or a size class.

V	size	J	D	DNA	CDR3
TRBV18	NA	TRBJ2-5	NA	TGTGCCAGCTCACCACAGTTGAGGGGGGGCGAGACCCAGTACTTC	CASSPQLRGGETQYF
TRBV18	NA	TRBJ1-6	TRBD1	TGTGCCAGCTCACCGGGACAGGGGAATTCACCCCTCCACTTT	CASSPGQGNSPLHF
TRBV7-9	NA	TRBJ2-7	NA	TGTGCCAGCAGCTCCAGCGAGGGGGGGGTCCAGTACTTC	CASSSSEGGVQYF
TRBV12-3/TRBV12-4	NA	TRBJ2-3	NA	TGTGCCAGCAGTCGGGACTTCACAGATACGCAGTATTTT	CASSRDFTDTQYF
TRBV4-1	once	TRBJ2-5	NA	TGCGCCAGCAGCCAAGATTCCCGGGCCCAACCAGGGGAGACCCAGTACTTC	CASSQDSRAQPGETQYF
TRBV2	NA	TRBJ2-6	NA	TGTGCCAGCAGTGCCCTTAGGGCCAACGTCCTGACTTTC	CASSALRANVLTF
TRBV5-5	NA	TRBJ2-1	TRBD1	TGTGCCAGCAGCTTGGATAGGACAGGGGGCCCCCTCGGTGAGCAGTTCTTC	CASSLDRTGGPLGEQFF
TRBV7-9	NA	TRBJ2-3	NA	TGTGCCAGCAGCTACCGGGACTCCACAGATACGCAGTATTTT	CASSYRDSTDTQYF
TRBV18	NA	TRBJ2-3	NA	TGTGCCAGCTCACCACAGACTAGCACAGATACGCAGTATTTT	CASSPQTSTDTQYF
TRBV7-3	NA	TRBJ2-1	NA	TGTGCCAGCAGCTTAATTGGAGGGGGCAGGGATGAGCAGTTCTTC	CASSLIGGGRDEQFF
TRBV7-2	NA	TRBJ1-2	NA	TGTGCCAGCAGCTTATCCAGAGCAGGGGCGGTCGGCTACACCTTC	CASSLSRAGAVGYTF
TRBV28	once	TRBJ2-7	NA	TGTGCCAGCAGTTTATATGCTGGTATGGGCAGGGGGGTTTCCTACGAGCAGTACTTC	CASSLYAGMGRGVSYEQYF
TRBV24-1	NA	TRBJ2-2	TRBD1	TGTGCCACCAGTGCTAGACCTGCCGGGACAGAACACCGGGGAGCTGTTTTT	CATSARPAGTEHRGAVF
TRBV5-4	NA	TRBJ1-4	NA	TGTGCCAGCAGCCTTAAGACGTCCTCCCAAGGGGAAAAACTGTTTTTT	CASSLKTSSQGEKLFF
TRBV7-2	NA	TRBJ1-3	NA	TGTGCCAGCAGCCAAAACAGGGTTCACTCTGGAAACACCATATATTTT	CASSQNRVHSGNTIYF
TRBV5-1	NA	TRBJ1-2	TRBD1	TGCGCCAGCAGCGTAACAGGGGGCGGGGGCTACACCTTC	CASSVTGGGGYTF
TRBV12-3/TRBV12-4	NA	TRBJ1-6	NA	TGTGCCAGCAGTTTAACGACAAATTCACCCCTCCACTTT	CASSLTTNSPLHF
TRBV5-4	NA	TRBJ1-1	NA	TGTGCCAGCAGCTTGCGGGGGGGCACTGAAGCTTTCTTT	CASSLRGGTEAFF
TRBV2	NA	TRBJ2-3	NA	TGTGCCAGCAGTGACCGGACAGGCACAGATACGCAGTATTTT	CASSDRTGTDTQYF
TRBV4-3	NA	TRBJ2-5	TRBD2	TGCGCCAGCAGCGACCAAGTATTACTAGCGGGGAAAGAGACCCAGTACTTC	CASSDQVLLAGKETQYF
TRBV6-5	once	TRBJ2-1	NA	TGTGCCAGCAGTTCCGCCTTCAGCTCCTACAATGAGCAGTTCTTC	CASSSAFSSYNEQFF
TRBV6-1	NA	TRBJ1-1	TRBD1	TGTGCCAGCAGTGACCGGGACAGGGTCCCGAACACTGAAGCTTTCTTT	CASSDRDRVPNTEAFF
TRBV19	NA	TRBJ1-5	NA	TGTGCCAGTAGTATTGGGGGGGCATCGGGCAATCAGCCCCAGCATTTT	CASSIGGASGNQPQHF
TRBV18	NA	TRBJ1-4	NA	TGTGCCAGCTCACCAACCCAGGGTTCGGGGGAAAAACTGTTTTTT	CASSPTQGSGEKLFF
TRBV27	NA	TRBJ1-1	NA	TGTGCCAGCAGTTTACCATCCAGGATACGCACTGAAGCTTTCTTT	CASSLPSRIRTEAFF
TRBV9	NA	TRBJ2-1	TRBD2	TGTGCCAGCAGCACCACTAGCGGGAGTTCCTACAATGAGCAGTTCTTC	CASSTTSGSSYNEQFF
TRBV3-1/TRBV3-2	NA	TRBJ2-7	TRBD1	TGTGCCAGCAGCCCGGGACAGTTCTCCTACGAGCAGTACTTC	CASSPGQFSYEQYF
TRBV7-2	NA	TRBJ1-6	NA	TGTGCCAGCAGCTTAAGCGCGAGGCCCCTCCACTTT	CASSLSARPLHF
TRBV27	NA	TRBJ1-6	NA	TGTGCCAGCAGTCCCGGGTATAATTCACCCCTCCACTTT	CASSPGYNSPLHF
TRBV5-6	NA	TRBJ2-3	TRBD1	TGTGCCAGCAGCTGGGGGACAGGGTTATCGAGGGGAGATACGCAGTATTTT	CASSWGTGLSRGDTQYF
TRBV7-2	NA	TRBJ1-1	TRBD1	TGTGCCAGCAGTTTAGACAGGGATGGAAGAGCTTTCTTT	CASSLDRDGRAFF
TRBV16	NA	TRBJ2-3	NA	TGTGCCAGCAGCCACCCCAGGGTATGGACAGATACGCAGTATTTT	CASSHPRVWTDTQYF
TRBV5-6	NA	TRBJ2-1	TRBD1	TGTGCCAGCAGCTTGAGGTGGGTGACAGGGGATGAGCAGTTCTTC	CASSLRWVTGDEQFF
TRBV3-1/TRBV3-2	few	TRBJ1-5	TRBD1	TGTGCCAGCAGCCTGGACAGGGGGCGGCAGCCCCAGCATTTT	CASSLDRGRQPQHF
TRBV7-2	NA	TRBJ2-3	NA	TGTGCCAGCAGCTTAGCACTGATCACAGATACGCAGTATTTT	CASSLALITDTQYF
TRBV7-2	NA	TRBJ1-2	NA	TGTGCCAGCAGCTTTACCCCCCCGGGTTCGGATGGCTACACCTTC	CASSFTPPGSDGYTF
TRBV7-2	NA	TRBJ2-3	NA	TGTGCCAGCAGCTTTACACGGTCAGATACGCAGTATTTT	CASSFTRSDTQYF
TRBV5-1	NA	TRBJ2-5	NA	TGCGCCAGCAGCTCGGGGGCCACCGAGACCCAGTACTTC	CASSSGATETQYF
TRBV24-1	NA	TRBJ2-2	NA	TGTGCCACCAGTGTCGCCGGGGAGCTGTTTTTT	CATSVAGELFF
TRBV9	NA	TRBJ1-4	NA	TGTGCCAGCAGCGTAGACGGGGGTACTAATGAAAAACTGTTTTTT	CASSVDGGTNEKLFF
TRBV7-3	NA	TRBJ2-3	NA	TGTGCCAGCAGCCCCTACGCTACGTCAGATACGCAGTATTTT	CASSPYATSDTQYF
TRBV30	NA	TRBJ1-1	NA	TGTGCCTGGAGTAAGGGTCCACATGGCACTGAAGCTTTCTTT	CAWSKGPHGTEAFF
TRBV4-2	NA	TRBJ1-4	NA	TGTGCCAGCAGCCAAGTAAGTCCCGGTAATGAAAAACTGTTTTTT	CASSQVSPGNEKLFF
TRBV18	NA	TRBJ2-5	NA	TGTGCCAGCTCTTCCGGGACTGTCCAGGAGACCCAGTACTTC	CASSSGTVQETQYF
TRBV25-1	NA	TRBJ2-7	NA	TGTGCCAGCAAGGGGTCTCCCTACGAGCAGTACTTC	CASKGSPYEQYF
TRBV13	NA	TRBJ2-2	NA	TGTGCCAGCAGCCCGACCCCGGGACTCATGGGTCCCGGGGAGCTGTTTTTT	CASSPTPGLMGPGELFF
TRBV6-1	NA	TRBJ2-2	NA	TGTGCCAGCAGTGAATGGTCGGTGAACACCGGGGAGCTGTTTTTT	CASSEWSVNTGELFF
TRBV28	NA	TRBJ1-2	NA	TGTGCCAGCAGTGCCCTCCCCCGGGACAACCACTATGGCTACACCTTC	CASSALPRDNHYGYTF
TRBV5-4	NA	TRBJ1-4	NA	TGTGCCAGCAGCTTGGAGGACCGTACTAATGAAAAACTGTTTTTT	CASSLEDRTNEKLFF
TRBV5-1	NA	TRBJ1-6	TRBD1	TGCGCCAGCAGCTTCACCGGGACAGTCGAAAATTCACCCCTCCACTTT	CASSFTGTVENSPLHF
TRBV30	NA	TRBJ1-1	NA	TGTGCCTGGATGCTCCCGGGCGGCACTGAAGCTTTCTTT	CAWMLPGGTEAFF
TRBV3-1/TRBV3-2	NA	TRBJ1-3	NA	TGTGCCAGCAGCCAAGTATCGGGCTCTGGAAACACCATATATTTT	CASSQVSGSGNTIYF